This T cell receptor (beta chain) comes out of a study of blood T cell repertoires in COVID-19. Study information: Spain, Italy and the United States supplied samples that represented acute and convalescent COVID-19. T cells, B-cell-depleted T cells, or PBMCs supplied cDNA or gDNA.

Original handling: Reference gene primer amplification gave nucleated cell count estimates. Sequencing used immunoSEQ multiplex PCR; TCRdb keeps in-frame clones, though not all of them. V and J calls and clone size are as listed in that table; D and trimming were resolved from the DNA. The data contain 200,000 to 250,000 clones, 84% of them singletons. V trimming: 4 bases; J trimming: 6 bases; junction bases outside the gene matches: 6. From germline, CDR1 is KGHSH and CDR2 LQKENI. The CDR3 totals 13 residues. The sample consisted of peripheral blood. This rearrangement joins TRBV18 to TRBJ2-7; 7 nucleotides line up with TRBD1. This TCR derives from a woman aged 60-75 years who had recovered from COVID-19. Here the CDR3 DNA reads TGTGCCAGCTCACTCGACAGGGCGGGCGAGCAGTACTTC. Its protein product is CASSLDRAGEQYF.